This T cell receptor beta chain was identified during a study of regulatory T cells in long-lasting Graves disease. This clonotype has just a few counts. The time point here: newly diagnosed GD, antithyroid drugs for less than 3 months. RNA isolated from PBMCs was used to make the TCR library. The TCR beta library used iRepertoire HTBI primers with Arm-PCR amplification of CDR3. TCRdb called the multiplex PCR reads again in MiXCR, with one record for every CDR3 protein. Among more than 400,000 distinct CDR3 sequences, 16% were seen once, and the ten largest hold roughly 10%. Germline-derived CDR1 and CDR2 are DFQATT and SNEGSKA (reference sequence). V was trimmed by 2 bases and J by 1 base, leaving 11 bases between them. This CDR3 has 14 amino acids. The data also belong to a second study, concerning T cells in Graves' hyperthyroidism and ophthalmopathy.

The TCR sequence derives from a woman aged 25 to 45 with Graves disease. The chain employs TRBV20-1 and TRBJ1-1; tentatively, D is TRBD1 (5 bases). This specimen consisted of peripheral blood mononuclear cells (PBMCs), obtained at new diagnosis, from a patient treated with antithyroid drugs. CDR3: CSARIPGGNTEAFF. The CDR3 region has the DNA TGCAGTGCTAGAATACCCGGGGGGAACACTGAAGCTTTCTTT.